A single sample gave rise to the 12 T cell receptor beta chains below, sequenced in a study of blood T cell repertoires in COVID-19. Libraries were prepared by immunoSEQ multiplex PCR; TCRdb keeps only in-frame clonotypes and omits some of them. The sample records around 470,000 clones, about 92% being singletons. What was sequenced was PBMCs or T cells enriched from blood (not recorded which). The receptors were sampled from a man aged 18 to 29 who had recovered from COVID-19.

The genes are TRBV9 and TRBJ1-4; 8 bases map to TRBD1. Germline-derived CDR1 and CDR2 are SGDLS and YYNGEE. The CDR3 is 16 residues long. The V gene end was trimmed by 0 bases and the J gene end by 4 bases; junction bases not matched to a gene: 5. CDR3 bases: TGTGCCAGCAGCGTAGGGACAGGGAAGGGTAATGAAAAACTGTTTTTT. It specifies CASSVGTGKGNEKLFF.

The chain links TRBV2 to TRBJ2-2, with TRBD1 matching over 10 bases. J lost 5 bases, V lost 5 bases, and 8 bases had no gene match. The CDR3 has 16 residues. Germline-derived CDR1 and CDR2 are SNHLY and FYNNEI. CDR3 DNA: TGTGCCAGCAGTTTCGGACAGGGGGTACTTACCGGGGAGCTGTTTTTT. Residues: CASSFGQGVLTGELFF.

This chain links TRBV7-3 with TRBJ2-1; perhaps TRBD1 as D (5 bases). The V gene lost 8 bases and the J gene lost 6 bases, with 14 bases spanning the gap. The germline V gene encodes CDR1 SGHTA and CDR2 FQGTGA. CDR3 length: 13 residues. The CDR3 DNA reads as TGTGCCAGCGCCAAGGGGCGTCTCAATGAGCAGTTCTTC. Encoded protein: CASAKGRLNEQFF.

This chain connects TRBV12-3 or TRBV12-4 to TRBJ2-7; D possibly corresponds to TRBD2 (6 bases). This CDR3 region has 13 residues. V lost 10 bases and J 0 bases, leaving 13 bases between the germline ends. The CDR3 sequence is CATSRDSSYEQYF. CDR3 nucleotide sequence: TGTGCCACCTCCCGGGACTCCTCCTACGAGCAGTACTTC.

With respect to this clone: At one boundary the junction diverges from the germline segment, which might be a read error. This chain joins TRBV27 and TRBJ2-1, with a tentative D call TRBD2 (5 bases). Germline V gene data show CDR1 as MNHEY and CDR2 as SMNVEV (reference sequence). CDR3 length equals 14 residues. CDR3 residues: CASSYSDSYNEQFF. The CDR3 coding sequence is TGTGCCAGCAGTTACTCGGACTCTTACAATGAACAGTTCTTC.

This chain uses TRBV7-8 with TRBJ2-4, with TRBD1 matching 9 bases. V was pared by 1 base and J by 6 bases, with 4 bases of the junction left unmatched. Germline V lookup: CDR1 SGHVS, CDR2 FQNEAQ. The length of the CDR3 is 15 residues. In DNA form, the CDR3 reads TGTGCCAGCAGCTTAGGGACAGGGGCAGGAAACATTCAGTACTTC. Amino acids: CASSLGTGAGNIQYF.

The V and J genes are TRBV7-9 and TRBJ1-4; D is unclear. V lost 5 bases and J lost 8, with 18 bases in between. There are 15 residues in the CDR3. Germline V CDR1 and CDR2: SEHNR, FQNEAQ (reference sequence). CDR3 loop: CASSRIGESREKLFF. For the CDR3, the DNA is TGTGCCAGCAGCCGAATCGGGGAGTCGCGGGAAAAACTGTTTTTT.

This clone was picked up a small number of times. The rearrangement joins TRBV2 to TRBJ1-5; TRBD1 aligns across 9 bases. There are 15 residues in the CDR3. Trimming at V came to 3 bases and at J to 6 bases, leaving 6 bases not matched to a gene. The germline CDR1 and CDR2 sequences are SNHLY and FYNNEI. In DNA form, the CDR3 reads TGTGCCAGCAGTGAGCAACAGGGGGCCGCTCAGCCCCAGCATTTT. Translation gives CASSEQQGAAQPQHF.

Only a few counts were recorded for this clone. V and J are TRBV11-2 and TRBJ1-2, with 10 bases fitting TRBD1. Germline CDR1 is SGHAT and CDR2 is FQNNGV. The V gene end was trimmed by 5 bases and the J gene end by 8 bases; junction bases not matched to a gene: 11. This CDR3 has 15 residues. CDR3 sequence (DNA): TGTGCCAGCAGCCCTACGGACAGGGGGATGAAGGGCTACACCTTC. Its protein product is CASSPTDRGMKGYTF.

This clone has a handful of counts. This sequence joins TRBV27 and TRBJ1-4, with D perhaps TRBD1 (5 bases). Trimming stripped 7 bases from V and 7 bases from J, with 13 bases between. CDR1 and CDR2 (germline): MNHEY, SMNVEV (reference sequence). This CDR3 is 13 amino acids long. CDR3 DNA: TGTGCCAGCAAGGCTGACAGATCTGAAAAACTGTTTTTT. Its protein product is CASKADRSEKLFF. The full variable domain, its missing parts supplied by reference TRBV27 and TRBJ1-4, is EAQVTQNPRYLITVTGKKLTVTCSQNMNHEYMSWYRQDPGLGLRQIYYSMNVEVTDKGDVPEGYKVSRKEKRNFPLILESPSPNQTSLYFCASKADRSEKLFFGSGTQLSVL.

The chain couples TRBV4-2 to TRBJ2-3; possibly TRBD2 for D (5 bases). Germline values: CDR1 LGHNA, CDR2 YNFKEQ. CDR3 length: 15 amino acids. Trimming cost V 1 base and J 2 bases, with 10 bases left between them. The CDR3, as DNA: TGTGCCAGCAGCCAAGCAGGAGCGGACACAGATACGCAGTATTTT. This sequence encodes CASSQAGADTDTQYF.

This clone was counted only a few times. The CDR3 here is CAWSHGDRRSGNTIYF. The CDR3, as DNA: TGTGCCTGGAGTCACGGGGACAGGAGAAGTGGAAACACCATATATTTT. This chain uses TRBV30 with TRBJ1-3; 8 bases map to TRBD1. This CDR3 is built from 16 residues. V gave up 2 bases and J gave up 3 bases; unmatched junction bases: 9. CDR1 GTSNPN and CDR2 SVGIG come from the germline V gene (reference sequence).